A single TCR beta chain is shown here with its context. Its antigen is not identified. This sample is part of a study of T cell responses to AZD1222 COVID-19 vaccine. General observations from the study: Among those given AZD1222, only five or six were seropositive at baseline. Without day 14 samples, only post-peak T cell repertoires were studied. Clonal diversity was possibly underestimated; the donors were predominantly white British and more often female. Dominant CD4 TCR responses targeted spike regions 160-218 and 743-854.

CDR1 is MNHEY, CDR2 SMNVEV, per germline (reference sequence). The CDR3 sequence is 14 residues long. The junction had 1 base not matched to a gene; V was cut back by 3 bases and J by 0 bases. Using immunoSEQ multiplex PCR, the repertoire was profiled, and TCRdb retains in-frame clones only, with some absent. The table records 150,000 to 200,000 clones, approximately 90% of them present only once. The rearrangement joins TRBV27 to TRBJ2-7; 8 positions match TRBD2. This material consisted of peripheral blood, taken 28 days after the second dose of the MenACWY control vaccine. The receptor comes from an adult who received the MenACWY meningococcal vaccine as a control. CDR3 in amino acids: CASSFAGGSYEQYF. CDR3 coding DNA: TGTGCCAGCAGTTTCGCGGGGGGCTCCTACGAGCAGTACTTC.